This T cell receptor beta chain was obtained from a study of cytomegalovirus exposure and HLA in healthy donors. The CDR3 has 16 amino acids. V was cut by 0 bases and J by 0 bases, with 9 bases left in between. CDR1 and CDR2 from the germline V gene are LNHNV and YYDKDF (reference sequence). In regard to this clone: Its antigen remains unknown.

The primer mix had 60 Vbeta and 13 Jbeta primers. Profiled with immunoSEQ multiplex PCR; TCRdb holds only in-frame clones, not every one. The sample records under 200,000 clones, roughly 80% being singletons. Overall study results and limits: Some TCR beta chains (roughly 160 of them) were listed as cytomegalovirus-associated.

The gene calls are TRBV15 and TRBJ1-5; D is uncertain. The receptor was derived from a woman under 30 in good health and CMV-seronegative. Specimen: PBMCs. The CDR3 here is CATSRDMADSNQPQHF. CDR3 coding DNA: TGTGCCACCAGCAGAGATATGGCGGATAGCAATCAGCCCCAGCATTTT.